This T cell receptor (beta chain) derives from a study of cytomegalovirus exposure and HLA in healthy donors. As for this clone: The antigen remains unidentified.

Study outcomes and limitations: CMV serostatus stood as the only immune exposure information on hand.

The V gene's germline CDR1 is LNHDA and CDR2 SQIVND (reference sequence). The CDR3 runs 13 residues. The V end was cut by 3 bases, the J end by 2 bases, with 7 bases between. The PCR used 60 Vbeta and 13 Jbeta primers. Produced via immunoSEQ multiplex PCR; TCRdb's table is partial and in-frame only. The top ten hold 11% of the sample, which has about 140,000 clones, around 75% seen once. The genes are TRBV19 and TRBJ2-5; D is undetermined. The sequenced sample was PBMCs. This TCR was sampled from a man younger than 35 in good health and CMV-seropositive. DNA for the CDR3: TGTGCCAGTAGTATGGGCCGTCAAGAGACCCAGTACTTC. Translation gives CASSMGRQETQYF.